This is a list of T cell receptor beta chains from one sample in a study of glioma-infiltrating T cells after dendritic cell vaccination. Profiling relied on immunoSEQ multiplex PCR, and the TCRdb table lists in-frame clones only, not all of them. The data show 65,000 or so clones, around 86% seen once. Sequences were derived from blood, sampled after dendritic cell vaccination. The receptors here all came from a human donor with glioblastoma. CDR3s include the opening cysteine and the closing phenylalanine or tryptophan. A D gene is named only where the DNA matches it firmly. Clone size, where shown, is once, few, many, or a class for clones that have expanded.

cdr3_length,clone_size,j_call,d_call,v_call,cdr3_aa,cdr3_nt
13,.,TRBJ1-2,.,TRBV27,CASSFSAGNGYTF,TGTGCCAGCAGTTTTTCCGCAGGCAATGGCTACACCTTC
18,.,TRBJ2-2,TRBD1,TRBV14,CASSQVLPGQGNTGELFF,TGTGCCAGCAGCCAAGTCCTCCCGGGACAGGGGAACACCGGGGAGCTGTTTTTT
15,.,TRBJ1-1,TRBD1,TRBV4-2,CASSQRDRVDTEAFF,TGTGCCAGCAGCCAAAGAGACAGGGTAGACACTGAAGCTTTCTTT
12,.,TRBJ2-5,.,TRBV30,CAWSTGGRTQYF,TGTGCCTGGAGCACGGGGGGCCGGACCCAGTACTTC
15,.,TRBJ1-6,TRBD1,TRBV5-5,CASVGQGAHNSPLHF,TGTGCCAGCGTAGGGCAGGGGGCCCATAATTCACCCCTCCACTTT
16,.,TRBJ1-1,.,TRBV21-1,CASSKVGAAGFLGAFF,TGTGCCAGCAGCAAAGTAGGGGCCGCAGGCTTTCTCGGGGCTTTCTTT
17,once,TRBJ2-3,.,TRBV11-2,CASSRDLRQPTTDTQYF,TGTGCCAGCAGCAGAGACCTACGACAACCGACCACAGATACGCAGTATTTT
16,.,TRBJ1-2,TRBD1,TRBV7-2,CASSLANTGGDYGYTF,TGTGCCAGCAGCTTAGCTAACACAGGGGGCGACTATGGCTACACCTTC
14,.,TRBJ2-7,.,TRBV27,CASSLVGGLDEQYF,TGTGCCAGCAGTTTGGTGGGGGGGCTGGACGAGCAGTACTTC
14,.,TRBJ2-1,.,TRBV5-1,CASRLAGDYNEQFF,TGCGCCAGCAGACTTGCAGGGGACTACAATGAGCAGTTCTTC
12,.,TRBJ1-2,.,TRBV11-2,CASSFQNGGYTF,TGTGCCAGCAGCTTTCAGAATGGCGGCTACACCTTC
15,.,TRBJ1-2,TRBD1,TRBV4-3,CASSQTRGSIYGYTF,TGCGCCAGCAGCCAAACCAGGGGGTCAATCTATGGCTACACCTTC
15,.,TRBJ1-1,TRBD1,TRBV14,CASSQLGQPNTEAFF,TGTGCCAGCAGCCAATTGGGACAGCCGAACACTGAAGCTTTCTTT
12,.,TRBJ2-5,.,TRBV30,CAWSKQGSGQYF,TGTGCCTGGAGTAAACAGGGAAGTGGGCAGTACTTC
12,.,TRBJ1-2,.,TRBV30,CAWSDALGGYTF,TGTGCCTGGAGTGATGCGCTTGGTGGCTACACCTTC
12,.,TRBJ1-2,.,TRBV10-3,CAISETGPGYTF,TGTGCCATCAGTGAGACAGGGCCGGGCTACACCTTC
15,.,TRBJ2-2,TRBD2,TRBV30,CAWSVTAGKGGELFF,TGTGCCTGGAGTGTAACAGCGGGGAAGGGCGGGGAGCTGTTTTTT
16,.,TRBJ2-1,TRBD2,TRBV7-6,CASTPPGLAGYNEQFF,TGTGCCAGCACCCCGCCGGGGCTAGCGGGGTACAATGAGCAGTTCTTC
16,.,TRBJ2-1,TRBD2,TRBV10-1,CASSAGLAGGYNEQFF,TGCGCCAGCAGTGCTGGACTAGCGGGAGGGTACAATGAGCAGTTCTTC
14,.,TRBJ1-2,.,TRBV27,CASSHSQGNYGYTF,TGTGCCAGCAGTCATTCACAGGGAAACTATGGCTACACCTTC
13,.,TRBJ1-2,TRBD1,TRBV7-9,CASSSGQGVGYTF,TGTGCCAGCAGCTCGGGACAGGGCGTTGGCTACACCTTC
15,.,TRBJ2-1,TRBD2,TRBV30,CAWTSGGAGYNEQFF,TGTGCCTGGACTAGCGGGGGAGCGGGTTACAATGAGCAGTTCTTC